Detailed here is one T cell receptor (beta chain). The V gene end was trimmed by 2 bases and the J gene end by 4 bases; junction bases not matched to a gene: 10. This CDR3 region has 16 residues. Germline-derived CDR1 and CDR2 are MNHNY and SVGAGI (reference sequence). The repertoire was sequenced with immunoSEQ multiplex PCR; TCRdb's copy has only in-frame clones and lacks some. The sample holds hundreds of thousands of clones; around 87% are singletons and the top ten take roughly 0.0094%. The data were taken from a study of shared T cell receptors in the human thymus. These data also featured in a second study, about human thymus T cells. That report notes: Healthy Finnish infants having corrective surgery for congenital heart defects served as donors. Surgeons resected thymus tissue during corrective heart surgery. Repertoires sampled from thymus and blood appeared biased in V and J gene usage. What related research reported was that thymic repertoires overlapped highly among unrelated individuals.

The V and J genes are TRBV6-6 and TRBJ1-2; 7 positions match TRBD1. The sequenced sample consisted of thymocytes. The sequence derives from a boy under two years old with a congenital heart defect. CDR3 loop: CASSYVAGQPAYGYTF. As DNA, the CDR3 is TGTGCCAGCAGTTACGTGGCGGGACAGCCCGCCTATGGCTACACCTTC.